Presented here are 2 T cell receptor beta chains from one specimen sequenced in a study of tumor-infiltrating lymphocytes in primary liver carcinoma. cDNA specific to TCR beta was made from around 530 ng of total RNA, with a constant-region primer employed for priming. Three nested multiplex PCR rounds, a slightly modified ARM-PCR method, built the TCR beta libraries. The first two PCR rounds used TRBV1-TRBV30 forward primers with a C-beta reverse primer, nine to eleven cycles each. TCRdb reprocessed the multiplex PCR reads with MiXCR, giving one entry per CDR3 protein. The sample contains 100,000 or so distinct CDR3 sequences, 65% to 75% of which appear only once. Co-extracted RNA and DNA came from roughly 20-30 mg of unsorted bulk tissue. The sample was liver tumor tissue from sampling region 2. Subset of the sample: tumor region T2, inferior pole. These receptors all come from a woman in her sixties with primary liver carcinoma and hepatitis B virus infection.

As to this clonotype: A read error may explain this, as a much larger clone is one base away. The chain carries TRBV5-1 and TRBJ2-7; D possibly corresponds to TRBD1 (5 bases). The ends were cut back, 5 bases at V and 0 bases at J, with 18 bases in the middle. CDR1 and CDR2 from the germline V gene are SGHRS and YFSETQ. The CDR3 extends over 16 amino acids. CDR3 sequence: CASSPFIRETSYEQYF. Written as DNA, the CDR3 is TGCGCCAGCAGTCCCTTTATCAGGGAAACCTCCTACGAGCAGTACTTC.

This clonotype was picked up one time. This may come from a read error, since a much larger clone is one base off. V and J are TRBV28 and TRBJ2-3; no definite D call. The CDR3 extends over 12 amino acids. From germline, CDR1 is MDHEN and CDR2 SYDVKM. Trimming removed 5 bases from V and 2 bases from J, with 5 bases in between. The CDR3 DNA reads as TGTGCCAGCAGTCGTAACACAGATACGCAGTATTTT. Amino acids: CASSRNTDTQYF.